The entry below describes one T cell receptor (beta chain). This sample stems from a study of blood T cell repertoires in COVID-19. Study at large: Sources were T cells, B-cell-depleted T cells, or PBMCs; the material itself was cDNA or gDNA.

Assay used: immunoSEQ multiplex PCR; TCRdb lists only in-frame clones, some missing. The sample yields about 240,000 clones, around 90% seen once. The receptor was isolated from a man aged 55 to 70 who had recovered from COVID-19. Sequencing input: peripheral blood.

CDR3 coding DNA: TGCGCCAGCAGCGGGACAGGGGGGCAGTTCTTC. Protein: CASSGTGGQFF. J is TRBJ2-1 and V is TRBV5-1, with 11 bases identical to TRBD1. The germline V gene encodes CDR1 SGHRS and CDR2 YFSETQ. Unmatched junction bases numbered 0, after V lost 4 bases and J lost 12 bases. The CDR3 contains 11 residues.